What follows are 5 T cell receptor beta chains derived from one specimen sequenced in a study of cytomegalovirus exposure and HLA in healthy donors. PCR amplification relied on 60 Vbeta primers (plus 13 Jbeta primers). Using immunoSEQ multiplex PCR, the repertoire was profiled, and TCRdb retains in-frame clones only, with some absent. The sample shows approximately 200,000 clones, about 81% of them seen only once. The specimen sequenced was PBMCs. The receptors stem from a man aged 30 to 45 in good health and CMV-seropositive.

CDR3 coding DNA: TGTGCCAGCAGGTCCCAGGGGGCGGCTAATGAAAAACTGTTTTTT. Protein product: CASRSQGAANEKLFF. The V gene is TRBV28, the J gene TRBJ1-4, with TRBD1 identical over 8 bases. V lost 6 bases and J lost 3; bases outside the gene matches: 6. The length of the CDR3 is 15 residues. Germline V gene lookup returns CDR1 MDHEN and CDR2 SYDVKM.

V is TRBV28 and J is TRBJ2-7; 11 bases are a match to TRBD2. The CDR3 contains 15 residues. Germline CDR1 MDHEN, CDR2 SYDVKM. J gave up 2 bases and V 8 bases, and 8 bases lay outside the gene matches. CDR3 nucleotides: TGTGCCAGCCAAGGGGGGACTAGCGGTCCCTACGAGCAGTACTTC. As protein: CASQGGTSGPYEQYF.

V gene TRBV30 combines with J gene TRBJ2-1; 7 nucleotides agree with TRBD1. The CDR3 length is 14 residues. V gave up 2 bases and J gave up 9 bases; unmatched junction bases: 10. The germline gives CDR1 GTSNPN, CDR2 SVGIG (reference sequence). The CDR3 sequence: CAWSRDSLSFEQFF. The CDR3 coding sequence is TGTGCCTGGAGTCGGGACAGTTTGTCATTTGAGCAGTTCTTC.

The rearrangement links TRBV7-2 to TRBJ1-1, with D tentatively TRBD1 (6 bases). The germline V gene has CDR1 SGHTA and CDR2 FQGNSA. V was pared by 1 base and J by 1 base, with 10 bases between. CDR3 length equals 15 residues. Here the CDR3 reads CASSLGRGGNTEAFF. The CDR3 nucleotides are TGTGCCAGCAGCTTAGGGAGGGGGGGGAACACTGAAGCTTTCTTT.

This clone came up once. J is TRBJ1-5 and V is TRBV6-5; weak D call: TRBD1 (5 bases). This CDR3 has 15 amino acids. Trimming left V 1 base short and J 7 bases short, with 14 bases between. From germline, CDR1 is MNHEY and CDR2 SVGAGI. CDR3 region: CASSYYPGGRQPQHF. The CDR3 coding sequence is TGTGCCAGCAGTTACTACCCCGGGGGAAGACAGCCCCAGCATTTT.